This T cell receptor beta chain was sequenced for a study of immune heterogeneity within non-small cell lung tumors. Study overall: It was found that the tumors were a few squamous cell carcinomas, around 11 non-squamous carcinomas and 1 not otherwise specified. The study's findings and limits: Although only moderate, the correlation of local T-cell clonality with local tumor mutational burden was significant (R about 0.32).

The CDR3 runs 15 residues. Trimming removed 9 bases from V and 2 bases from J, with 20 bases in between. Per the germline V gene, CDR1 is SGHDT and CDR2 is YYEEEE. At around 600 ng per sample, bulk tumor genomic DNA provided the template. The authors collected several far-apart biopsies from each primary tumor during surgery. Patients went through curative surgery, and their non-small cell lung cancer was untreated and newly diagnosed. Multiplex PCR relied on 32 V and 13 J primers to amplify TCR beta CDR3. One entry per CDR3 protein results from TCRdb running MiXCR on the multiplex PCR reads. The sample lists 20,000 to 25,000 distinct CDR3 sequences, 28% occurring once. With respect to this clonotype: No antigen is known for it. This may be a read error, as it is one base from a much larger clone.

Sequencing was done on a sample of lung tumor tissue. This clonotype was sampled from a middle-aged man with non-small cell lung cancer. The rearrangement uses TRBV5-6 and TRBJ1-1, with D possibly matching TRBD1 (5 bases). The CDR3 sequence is CATRLVQTANTEAFF. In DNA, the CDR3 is TGTGCCACCAGACTTGTCCAGACAGCAAACACTGAAGCTTTCTTT.